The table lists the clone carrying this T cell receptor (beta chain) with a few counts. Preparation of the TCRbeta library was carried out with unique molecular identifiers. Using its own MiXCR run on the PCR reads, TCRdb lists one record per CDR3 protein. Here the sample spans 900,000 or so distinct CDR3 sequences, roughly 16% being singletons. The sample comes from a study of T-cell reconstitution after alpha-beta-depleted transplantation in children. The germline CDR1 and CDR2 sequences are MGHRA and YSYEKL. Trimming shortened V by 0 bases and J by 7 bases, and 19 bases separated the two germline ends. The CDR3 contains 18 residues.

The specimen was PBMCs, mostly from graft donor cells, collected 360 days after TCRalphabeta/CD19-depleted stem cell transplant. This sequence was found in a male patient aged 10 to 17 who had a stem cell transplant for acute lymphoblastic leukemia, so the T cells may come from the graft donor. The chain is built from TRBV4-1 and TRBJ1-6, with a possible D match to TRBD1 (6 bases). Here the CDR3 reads CASSQDRGEQGRNSPLHF. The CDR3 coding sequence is TGCGCCAGCAGCCAAGATCGGGGAGAGCAGGGGCGCAATTCACCCCTCCACTTT.